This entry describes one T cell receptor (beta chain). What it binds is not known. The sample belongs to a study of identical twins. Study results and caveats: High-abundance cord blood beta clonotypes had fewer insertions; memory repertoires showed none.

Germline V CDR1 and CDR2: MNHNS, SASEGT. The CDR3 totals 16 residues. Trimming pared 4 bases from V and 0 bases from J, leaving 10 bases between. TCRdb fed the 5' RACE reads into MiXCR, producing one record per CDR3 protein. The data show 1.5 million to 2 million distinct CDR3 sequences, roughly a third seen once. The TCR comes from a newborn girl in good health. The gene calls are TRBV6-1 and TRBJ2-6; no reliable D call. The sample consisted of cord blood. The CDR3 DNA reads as TGTGCCAGCAGTGGTAACATCCCCTCTGGGGCCAACGTCCTGACTTTC. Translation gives CASSGNIPSGANVLTF.